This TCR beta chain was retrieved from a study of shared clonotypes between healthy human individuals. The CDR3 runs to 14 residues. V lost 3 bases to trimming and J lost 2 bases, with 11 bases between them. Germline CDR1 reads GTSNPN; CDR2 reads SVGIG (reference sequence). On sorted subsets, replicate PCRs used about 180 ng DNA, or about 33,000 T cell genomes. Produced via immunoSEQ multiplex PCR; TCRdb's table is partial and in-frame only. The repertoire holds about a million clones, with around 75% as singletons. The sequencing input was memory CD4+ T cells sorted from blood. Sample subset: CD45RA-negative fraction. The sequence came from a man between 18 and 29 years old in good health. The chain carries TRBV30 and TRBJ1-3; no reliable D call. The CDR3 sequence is CAWRGSATGNTIYF. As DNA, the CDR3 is TGTGCCTGGAGAGGGTCAGCTACTGGAAACACCATATATTTT. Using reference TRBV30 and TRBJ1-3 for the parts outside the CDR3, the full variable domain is SQTIHQWPATLVQPVGSPLSLECTVEGTSNPNLYWYRQAAGRGLQLLFYSVGIGQISSEVPQNLSASRPQDRQFILSSKKLLLSDSGFYLCAWRGSATGNTIYFGEGSWLTVV.